Presented here are 4 T cell receptor beta chains from one specimen sequenced in a study of blood T cells in healthy people across ages. A J-beta primer mix and a sample-barcoded 5' primer were used in a second PCR of roughly 6 to 11 cycles. TCRdb ran MiXCR on the 5' RACE reads and lists one entry per CDR3 protein. The table lists 550,000 to 750,000 distinct CDR3 sequences, under 25% of them singletons. The sample consisted of blood. The origin of the receptors is a man aged 65-85 years in good health.

The chain is built from TRBV20-1 and TRBJ1-1; D not certain. Germline V gene lookup returns CDR1 DFQATT and CDR2 SNEGSKA (reference sequence). The V end was cut by 3 bases, the J end by 9 bases, with 8 bases between. The CDR3 has 10 residues. The CDR3 DNA reads TGCAGTGCTAGTGAGGATCAAGCTTTCTTT. It is translated as CSASEDQAFF.

The genes are TRBV6-6 and TRBJ2-3, with 8 bases lining up with TRBD1. The CDR3 has 14 residues. The trim removed 5 bases at V and 2 bases at J, leaving 3 bases unmatched. Germline V gene sequence: CDR1 MNHNY, CDR2 SVGAGI (reference sequence). The CDR3 bases are TGTGCCAGCAGTCTGACAGGGGACACAGATACGCAGTATTTT. It specifies CASSLTGDTDTQYF.

The J gene is TRBJ2-1, the V gene TRBV7-9, with D possibly TRBD2 on 6 matching bases. Trimming cost V 8 bases and J 7 bases, with 15 bases left between them. From germline, CDR1 is SEHNR and CDR2 FQNEAQ (reference sequence). There are 13 residues in the CDR3. The CDR3 here is CASGGIFENEQFF. The CDR3 DNA reads TGTGCCAGCGGAGGGATTTTTGAGAATGAGCAGTTCTTC.

Only a few counts were recorded for this clonotype. V is TRBV28 and J is TRBJ2-2; the D gene is possibly TRBD2 (6 bases). Germline CDR1 MDHEN, CDR2 SYDVKM. The ends were cut back, 3 bases at V and 6 bases at J, with 14 bases in the middle. The length of the CDR3 is 15 residues. CDR3: CASSLGGTNAGELFF. The CDR3 DNA sequence: TGTGCCAGCAGTTTGGGCGGGACCAACGCCGGGGAGCTGTTTTTT. The full variable domain, its missing parts supplied by reference TRBV28 and TRBJ2-2, is DVKVTQSSRYLVKRTGEKVFLECVQDMDHENMFWYRQDPGLGLRLIYFSYDVKMKEKGDIPEGYSVSREKKERFSLILESASTNQTSMYLCASSLGGTNAGELFFGEGSRLTVL.